This T cell receptor beta chain was recovered during a study of blood T cell repertoires in COVID-19. Data came from immunoSEQ multiplex PCR; TCRdb stores just in-frame clones and leaves some out. The sample carries 100,000 to 150,000 clones, approximately 90% recorded once. This CDR3 comprises 14 residues. V lost 6 bases to trimming and J lost 9 bases; unmatched junction nucleotides: 12. Germline V CDR1 and CDR2: SGDLS, YYNGEE. This sequence originates from a man over 45 with active or convalescent COVID-19. The sequencing input was peripheral blood. This chain joins TRBV9 and TRBJ2-3, with TRBD2 matching over 8 bases. This chain's CDR3 is CASTPAGVQGTQYF. CDR3 DNA sequence: TGTGCCAGCACTCCAGCGGGAGTTCAAGGGACGCAGTATTTT.